This section outlines one TCR beta chain sequence together with its context. At one boundary the junction diverges from the germline segment, which might be a read error. Sequencing was performed with immunoSEQ multiplex PCR; in TCRdb, only in-frame clones are kept and a portion is missing. Among more than 900,000 clones, around three quarters were seen once, and the ten largest hold roughly 0.55%. This entry is derived from a study of shared clonotypes between healthy human individuals. In the study overall: Each donor's CD8 memory used one plate, CD8 naive two, each CD4 subset three.

The CDR3 contains 15 residues. Germline CDR1 is SGHTA and CDR2 is FQGNSA. The receptor was derived from a man between 18 and 29 years old in good health. Some clones in this sample may be carry-over from other donors' samples. The material sequenced was memory CD4+ T cells from PBMCs. Subset described: CD45RA-negative fraction. V gene TRBV7-2 combines with J gene TRBJ1-5, with unresolved D. CDR3 amino acids: CASSQVPQGNQPQHF. The CDR3 coding sequence is TGCGCCAGCAGCCAAGTCCCGCAGGGCAATCAGCCCCAGCATTTT.